The 12 T cell receptor beta chains given below trace back to one sample, sequenced in a study of graft-versus-host responses after intestinal transplantation. The data were produced by immunoSEQ multiplex PCR, yet TCRdb's version contains in-frame clones alone and is incomplete. The table includes around 9,300 clones, under 95% detected once. The sample here was PBMCs, taken 43 to 45 days after intestinal transplant. The receptors were sampled from a human patient who received an intestinal transplant, so some T cells may come from the graft donor.

This rearrangement joins TRBV9 to TRBJ1-2; D not resolved. From germline, CDR1 is SGDLS and CDR2 YYNGEE. CDR3 length: 13 amino acids. Trimming shortened V by 0 bases and J by 5 bases, and 8 bases separated the two germline ends. The CDR3 nucleotides are TGTGCCAGCAGCGTAGGCTCGGAATATGGCTACACCTTC. It codes for CASSVGSEYGYTF.

This sequence joins TRBV6-1 and TRBJ2-7; no definite D call. The V end lost 1 base, the J end lost 2 bases, and 15 bases lay between the germline ends. The CDR3 totals 16 residues. The germline V gene has CDR1 MNHNS and CDR2 SASEGT. The CDR3 loop is CASSEGWSEPAYEQYF. In DNA, the CDR3 is TGTGCCAGCAGTGAAGGTTGGTCAGAGCCTGCCTACGAGCAGTACTTC.

The J gene is TRBJ1-2, the V gene TRBV11-2, with no clear D. This CDR3 contains 14 residues. V lost 1 base to trimming and J lost 4 bases, with 10 bases between them. Germline V gene sequence: CDR1 SGHAT, CDR2 FQNNGV. CDR3 in DNA: TGTGCCAGCAGCTTAGGACCCGCTGGCTATGGCTACACCTTC. Encoded protein: CASSLGPAGYGYTF.

As to this clone: Its ends do not fully match the called genes, so a read error is possible. The DNA of the CDR3 is TGTGCCACCGACAAACCGGGACCCTCCCACGAGCAGTACTTC. Its translation: CATDKPGPSHEQYF. J is TRBJ2-7 and V is TRBV7-9, with D perhaps being TRBD1 or TRBD2 (5 bases each). The CDR3 is 14 residues long. Germline V CDR1 and CDR2: SEHNR, FQNEAQ (reference sequence).

The chain links TRBV5-6 to TRBJ2-3; 10 nucleotides align to TRBD1. CDR3 size: 15 residues. V was pared by 1 base and J by 3 bases, with 2 bases of the junction left unmatched. The germline CDR1 and CDR2 sequences are SGHDT and YYEEEE. The CDR3 DNA reads as TGTGCCAGCAGCTTGCGGACAGGGGGAACAGATACGCAGTATTTT. Its translation is CASSLRTGGTDTQYF.

This clone was counted a single time. The chain combines TRBV28 with TRBJ2-7; 7 nucleotides match TRBD1. V lost 3 bases and J lost 9; bases outside the gene matches: 17. Germline lookup yields CDR1 MDHEN and CDR2 SYDVKM. This CDR3 region has 16 residues. The CDR3 nucleotides are TGTGCCAGCAGTTTCCAGACAGGGATTCTACCCCGGGGGCAGTACTTC. Its translation: CASSFQTGILPRGQYF. The variable domain in full, completed from reference TRBV28 and TRBJ2-7, reads DVKVTQSSRYLVKRTGEKVFLECVQDMDHENMFWYRQDPGLGLRLIYFSYDVKMKEKGDIPEGYSVSREKKERFSLILESASTNQTSMYLCASSFQTGILPRGQYFGPGTRLTVT.

This chain connects TRBV28 to TRBJ2-1; D is possibly TRBD2 (5 bases). The CDR3 is 14 residues long. Trimming cost V 3 bases and J 7 bases, with 13 bases left between them. Germline assignment: CDR1 MDHEN and CDR2 SYDVKM. The CDR3 loop reads CASSFSRRNNEQFF. The CDR3 DNA follows: TGTGCCAGCAGTTTTTCCAGGAGGAATAATGAGCAGTTCTTC.

The chain combines TRBV6-1 with TRBJ1-1, with D unresolved. CDR3 length equals 13 residues. Per the germline V gene, CDR1 is MNHNS and CDR2 is SASEGT. V was pared by 5 bases and J by 4 bases, with 11 bases between. CDR3 bases: TGTGCCAGCAGTAGGGCCTTGGGCACTGAAGCTTTCTTT. Translated: CASSRALGTEAFF.

Only one count was recorded for this clone. The chain joins TRBV28 to TRBJ2-1, with 9 bases identical to TRBD2. Trimming removed 1 base from V and 7 bases from J; junction bases left unmatched: 8. This CDR3 is 16 amino acids long. The germline V gene has CDR1 MDHEN and CDR2 SYDVKM. The CDR3 protein is CASSLFAGGIGNEQFF. The DNA for the CDR3 is TGTGCCAGCAGTTTATTCGCGGGAGGGATTGGTAATGAGCAGTTCTTC.

The V gene is TRBV9, the J gene TRBJ2-7, with D perhaps TRBD2 (7 bases). Germline CDR1 SGDLS, CDR2 YYNGEE. This CDR3 has 14 amino acids. Trimming took 7 bases from V and 0 from J, leaving 14 bases between them. This CDR3 is CASSEGGVSYEQYF. The CDR3 nucleotides read TGTGCCAGCTCGGAGGGGGGGGTCTCCTACGAGCAGTACTTC.

V gene TRBV11-2 combines with J gene TRBJ2-1; the D gene is possibly TRBD1 (6 bases). The germline V gene has CDR1 SGHAT and CDR2 FQNNGV. Trimming took 4 bases from V and 4 from J, leaving 8 bases between them. This CDR3 comprises 13 residues. CDR3 residues: CASSSDRYNEQFF. The CDR3 DNA reads TGTGCCAGCAGCTCGGACAGATACAATGAGCAGTTCTTC.

This clone appeared a single time. CDR3 sequence: CASSHKLRGSKNIQYF. CDR3 nucleotide sequence: TGTGCCAGTAGTCACAAGCTTCGAGGATCCAAAAACATTCAGTACTTC. This chain uses TRBV19 with TRBJ2-4; no firm D call. The CDR3 consists of 16 residues. Germline lookup yields CDR1 LNHDA and CDR2 SQIVND (reference sequence). V lost 5 bases, J lost 2 bases, and 16 bases lay in between.